Listed below are T cell receptor beta chains from one sample, sequenced in a study of blood T cells in healthy people across ages. A single record per CDR3 protein comes from TCRdb applying MiXCR to the 5' RACE reads. The sample yields roughly 2 million distinct CDR3 sequences, roughly 52% seen once. The sequenced material came from blood. The receptors stem from a woman between 40 and 50 years old in good health. Each CDR3 is given with its conserved first and last residue. Each record gives: V gene, D gene, J gene, CDR3 protein. A D gene is named only where the DNA matches it firmly.

TRBV15,TRBD1,TRBJ1-4,CATRKGAANEKLFF
TRBV23-1,TRBD1,TRBJ2-1,CASSPCSTGKAREQFF
TRBV6-6,-,TRBJ2-7,CASSSNSQPYEQYF
TRBV7-2,TRBD1,TRBJ1-4,CASSQQYRGRELFF
TRBV10-3,-,TRBJ1-6,CAISARIYSNSPLHF
TRBV10-2,-,TRBJ1-6,CASSPWGPDNPPLHF
TRBV15,-,TRBJ2-1,CATSRGMGSYNERFF
TRBV20-1,TRBD1,TRBJ2-1,CSASPMRGQESNEQFF
TRBV20-1,-,TRBJ2-5,CSARDQGGAQETQYF
TRBV29-1,-,TRBJ2-3,CSVEGGPTSTDTQYF
TRBV29-1,-,TRBJ1-2,CSVERGQGDGYTF
TRBV20-1,TRBD2,TRBJ2-1,CSVRHSGGALNEQFF
TRBV6-6,-,TRBJ1-2,CASSYSVQALNYGYTF
TRBV5-1,-,TRBJ2-3,CASSLGQGLTSTDTQYF
TRBV5-1,-,TRBJ2-1,CASSLGTHEQFF
TRBV6-1,-,TRBJ1-5,CASLKGQSSNQPQHF